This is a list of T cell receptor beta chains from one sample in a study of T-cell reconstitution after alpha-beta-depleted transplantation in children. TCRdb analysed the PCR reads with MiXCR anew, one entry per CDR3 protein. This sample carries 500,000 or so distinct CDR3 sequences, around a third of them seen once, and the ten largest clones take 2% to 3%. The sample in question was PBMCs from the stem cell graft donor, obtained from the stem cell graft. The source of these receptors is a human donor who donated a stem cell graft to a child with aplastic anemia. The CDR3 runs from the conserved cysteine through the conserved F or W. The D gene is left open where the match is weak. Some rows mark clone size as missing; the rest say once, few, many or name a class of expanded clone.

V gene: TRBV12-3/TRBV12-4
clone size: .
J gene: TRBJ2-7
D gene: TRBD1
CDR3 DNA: TGTGCCAGCAGTTCTGCGGACAGGACCTACGAGCAGTACTTC
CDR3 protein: CASSSADRTYEQYF

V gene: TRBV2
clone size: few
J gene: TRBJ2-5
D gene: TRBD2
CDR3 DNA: TGTGCCAGCAGTCTCGGACTAGCGGGAGTCGGGGAGACCCAGTACTTC
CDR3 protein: CASSLGLAGVGETQYF

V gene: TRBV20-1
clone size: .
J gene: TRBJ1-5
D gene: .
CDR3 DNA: TGCAGTGCTAGTAAAGGGTCTGGATATCAGCCCCAGCATTTT
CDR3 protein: CSASKGSGYQPQHF

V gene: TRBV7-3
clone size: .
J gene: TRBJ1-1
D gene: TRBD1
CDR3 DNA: TGTGCCAGCAGCTCCGGACAGGGTCGGGCTGAAGCTTTCTTT
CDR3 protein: CASSSGQGRAEAFF

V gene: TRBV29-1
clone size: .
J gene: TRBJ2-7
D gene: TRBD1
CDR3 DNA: TGCAGCGCCGTGGGACAGGGGTACGAGCAGTACTTC
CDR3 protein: CSAVGQGYEQYF

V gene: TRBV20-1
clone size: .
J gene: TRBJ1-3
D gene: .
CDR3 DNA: TGCAGTGCGCCTCGCTCTTGGAACACCATATATTTT
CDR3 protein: CSAPRSWNTIYF

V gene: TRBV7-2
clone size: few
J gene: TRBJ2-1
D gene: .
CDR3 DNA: TGTGCCAGCAGCTTAAGCGCGGGCGACCTCTACAATGAGCAGTTCTTC
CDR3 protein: CASSLSAGDLYNEQFF

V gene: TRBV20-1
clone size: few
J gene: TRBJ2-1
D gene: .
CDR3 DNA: TGCAGTGCTAGACCAGCGGGTCCCCCTGAGCAGTTCTTC
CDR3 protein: CSARPAGPPEQFF

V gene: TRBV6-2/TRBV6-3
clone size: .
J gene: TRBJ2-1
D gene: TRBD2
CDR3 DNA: TGTGCCAGCAGTTACGGCGGGAGTGCGAAGAGCTCCTACAATGAGCAGTTCTTC
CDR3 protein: CASSYGGSAKSSYNEQFF

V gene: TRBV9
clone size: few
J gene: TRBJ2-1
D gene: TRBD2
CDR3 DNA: TGTGCCAGCAGCACCCAGCGGGAGGGTGGGAATGAGCAGTTCTTC
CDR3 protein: CASSTQREGGNEQFF

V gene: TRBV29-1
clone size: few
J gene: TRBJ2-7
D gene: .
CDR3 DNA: TGCAGCGTCCGCGGCCTTCGGGGGTCCCACGAGCAGTACTTC
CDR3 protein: CSVRGLRGSHEQYF

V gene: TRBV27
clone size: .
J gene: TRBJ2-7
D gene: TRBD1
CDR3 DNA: TGTGCCAGCAGTTACCGGGACAGAGCCTACGAGCAGTACTTC
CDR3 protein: CASSYRDRAYEQYF

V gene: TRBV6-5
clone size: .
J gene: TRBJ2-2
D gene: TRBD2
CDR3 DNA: TGTGCCAGCAGTCCCCTGGGGACTACGAACACCGGGGAGCTGTTTTTT
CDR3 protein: CASSPLGTTNTGELFF

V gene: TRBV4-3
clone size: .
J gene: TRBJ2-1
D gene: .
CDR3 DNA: TGCGCCAGCAGCCAAGTCGACGGCCATGAGCAGTTCTTC
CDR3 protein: CASSQVDGHEQFF

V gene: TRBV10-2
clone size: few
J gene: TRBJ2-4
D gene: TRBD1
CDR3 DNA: TGCGCCACCTTACAGGGGGACTTAGTCAAAAACATTCAGTACTTC
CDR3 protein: CATLQGDLVKNIQYF

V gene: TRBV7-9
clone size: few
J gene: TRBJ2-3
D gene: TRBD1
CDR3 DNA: TGTGCCAGCAGCTTGACTCAGGGGACAGCTAGCACAGATACGCAGTATTTT
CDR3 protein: CASSLTQGTASTDTQYF

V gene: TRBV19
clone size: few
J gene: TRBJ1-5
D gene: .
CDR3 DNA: TGTGCCAGTAGTATGGGGGAGTCTAGCAATCAGCCCCAGCATTTT
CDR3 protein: CASSMGESSNQPQHF

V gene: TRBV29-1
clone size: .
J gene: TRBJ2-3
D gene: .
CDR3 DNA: TGCAGCGTTGAAGGTGGCAGGGACACAGATACGCAGTATTTT
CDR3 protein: CSVEGGRDTDTQYF

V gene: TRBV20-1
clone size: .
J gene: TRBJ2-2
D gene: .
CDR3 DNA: TGCAGTGCCAAGCGGTCGAACACCGGGGAGCTGTTTTTT
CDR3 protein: CSAKRSNTGELFF

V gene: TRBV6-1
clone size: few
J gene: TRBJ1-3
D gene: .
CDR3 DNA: TGTGCCAGCAATCCCGTCACGAGCTCTGGAAACACCATATATTTT
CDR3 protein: CASNPVTSSGNTIYF

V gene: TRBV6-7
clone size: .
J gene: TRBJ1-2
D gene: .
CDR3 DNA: TGTGCCAGCAGTTACTCGAAGGGGAAGGGTGGCTACACCTTC
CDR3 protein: CASSYSKGKGGYTF

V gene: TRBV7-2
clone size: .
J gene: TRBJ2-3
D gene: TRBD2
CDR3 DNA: TGTGCCAGCAGCTCTCGAGCGGGGGAACTCACAGATACGCAGTATTTT
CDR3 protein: CASSSRAGELTDTQYF

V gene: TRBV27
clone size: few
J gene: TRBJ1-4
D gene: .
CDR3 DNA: TGTGCCAGCAGTTTATCGGCGGGGGCTGGTAATGAAAAACTGTTTTTT
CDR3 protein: CASSLSAGAGNEKLFF